These 20 T cell receptor beta chains were all obtained from the same sample, sequenced in a study of blood T cell repertoires in COVID-19. The protocol was immunoSEQ multiplex PCR, while the TCRdb copy is restricted to in-frame clones and leaves out a portion. The sample lists 220,000 or so clones; about 90% were seen once. The material sequenced was peripheral blood. The source is a man aged 55 to 69 with COVID-19, enrolled during active disease.

The V call is TRBV6-1, the J call TRBJ2-5, with D possibly TRBD2 on 6 matching bases. From germline, CDR1 is MNHNS and CDR2 SASEGT. CDR3 length: 15 amino acids. The ends were cut back, 1 base at V and 4 bases at J, with 13 bases in the middle. This chain's CDR3 is CASSEGVISGETQYF. The DNA for the CDR3 is TGTGCCAGCAGTGAAGGGGTTATTAGCGGAGAGACCCAGTACTTC.

This chain connects TRBV6-5 to TRBJ2-2, with 8 nucleotides matching TRBD2. CDR3 length: 14 residues. Germline loops: CDR1 MNHEY, CDR2 SVGAGI. V lost 6 bases, J lost 4 bases, and 4 bases stayed unmatched. DNA of the CDR3: TGTGCCAGCAGCCCGGGAGGGGGCACCGGGGAGCTGTTTTTT. This sequence encodes CASSPGGGTGELFF.

This clone was observed once. V and J are TRBV3-1 (or the pseudogene TRBV3-2) and TRBJ2-2, with 8 bases aligning to TRBD2. V lost 6 bases to trimming and J lost 7 bases; unmatched junction nucleotides: 10. CDR3 length equals 15 residues. CDR1 is LGHDT and CDR2 is YNNKEL in the germline V gene (reference sequence). CDR3 nucleotide sequence: TGTGCCAGCAGTAAACAACGGGGGGGCGACGGGGAGCTGTTTTTT. The encoded protein is CASSKQRGGDGELFF.

The chain is built from TRBV30 and TRBJ1-1; D call uncertain. This CDR3 has 16 amino acids. CDR1 GTSNPN and CDR2 SVGIG come from the germline V gene (reference sequence). Trimming removed 3 bases at V and 0 bases at J, with 17 bases between. The CDR3 DNA is TGTGCCTGGAGGCCCCTGTCCCCCCACTTGAACACTGAAGCTTTCTTT. Translating gives CAWRPLSPHLNTEAFF.

This chain joins TRBV28 and TRBJ2-1, with 16 bases fitting TRBD2. The CDR3 is 19 residues long. CDR1 is MDHEN and CDR2 is SYDVKM in the germline V gene. J gave up 4 bases and V 6 bases, and 12 bases lay outside the gene matches. For the CDR3, the DNA is TGTGCCAGCAGCCTCGCGGGACTAGCGGGAGGGGGGTCGTACAATGAGCAGTTCTTC. It codes for CASSLAGLAGGGSYNEQFF.

The CDR3: CASSISTLNRGMTDTQYF. In DNA form, the CDR3 reads TGTGCCAGTAGTATATCCACCCTCAACAGGGGTATGACAGATACGCAGTATTTT. The V and J genes are TRBV19 and TRBJ2-3; 7 nucleotides line up with TRBD1. The CDR3 covers 18 residues. The germline V gene encodes CDR1 LNHDA and CDR2 SQIVND (reference sequence). Trimming cost V 2 bases and J 3 bases; bases outside gene matches: 14.

V gene TRBV19 combines with J gene TRBJ1-1; D is ambiguous. Deletions cut 3 bases from V and 3 bases from J, with 11 bases between. Germline CDR1 and CDR2: LNHDA and SQIVND (reference sequence). This CDR3 region has 14 residues. CDR3 loop: CASSIKHKDTEAFF. CDR3 nucleotide sequence: TGTGCCAGTAGTATCAAACACAAAGACACTGAAGCTTTCTTT.

In this sample, this clone turned up once. The chain uses TRBV18 and TRBJ1-2; unclear D gene. Germline CDR1 reads KGHSH; CDR2 reads LQKENI. The CDR3 has 11 residues. Deletions cut 4 bases from V and 7 bases from J, with 7 bases between. The CDR3 reads CASSQRGGYTF. In DNA form, the CDR3 reads TGTGCCAGCTCACAACGGGGTGGCTACACCTTC.

The chain combines TRBV5-6 with TRBJ2-7; 8 positions agree with TRBD2. There are 14 residues in the CDR3. J gave up 3 bases and V 0 bases, and 2 bases lay outside the gene matches. Germline V gene data show CDR1 as SGHDT and CDR2 as YYEEEE. The CDR3: CASSLGAGGYEQYF. CDR3 DNA sequence: TGTGCCAGCAGCTTGGGGGCGGGAGGCTACGAGCAGTACTTC.

The genes are TRBV5-5 and TRBJ1-1; no clear D. Trimming removed 0 bases at V and 3 bases at J, with 12 bases between. There are 15 residues in the CDR3. Germline CDR1 reads SGHKS; CDR2 reads YYEKEE (reference sequence). Written as DNA, the CDR3 is TGTGCCAGCAGCTTGGCCGCGGGTTTTGACACTGAAGCTTTCTTT. Its protein is CASSLAAGFDTEAFF.

V is TRBV2 and J is TRBJ2-5, with D possibly TRBD2 on 5 matching bases. This CDR3 has 14 residues. Per germline, CDR1 SNHLY and CDR2 FYNNEI. The V gene lost 7 bases and the J gene lost 5 bases, with 17 bases spanning the gap. CDR3 sequence reads: CASKVATTGETQYF. The CDR3 coding sequence is TGTGCCAGCAAGGTAGCGACTACCGGGGAGACCCAGTACTTC.

Written as DNA, the CDR3 is TGTGCCAGCAGCTTACAAGTGGACAGGGTAAATGAAAAACTGTTTTTT. Its protein product is CASSLQVDRVNEKLFF. J is TRBJ1-4 and V is TRBV7-2, with 8 bases matching TRBD1. CDR3 length equals 16 residues. Germline V CDR1 and CDR2: SGHTA, FQGNSA. V gave up 2 bases and J gave up 5 bases; unmatched junction bases: 7.

For this clone: A junction boundary mismatches the germline segment, possibly from a read error. The V gene is TRBV7-7, the J gene TRBJ1-1, with D uncertain. The CDR3 contains 13 residues. CDR1 and CDR2 from the germline V gene are SSHAT and FNYEAQ (reference sequence). CDR3 loop: CASSLAERTEAFF. In nucleotides, the CDR3 is TGTGCTAGCAGCTTAGCCGAGAGGACTGAAGCTTTCTTT.

This clone was counted only a few times. The genes are TRBV16 and TRBJ2-1; D remains unclear. Trimming took off 4 bases at V and 4 bases at J, with 8 bases between the two ends. Germline CDR1 and CDR2: KGHSY and FQNENV. The CDR3 is 13 amino acids. The DNA of the CDR3 is TGTGCCAGCAGCCCTCGGAGTTACAATGAGCAGTTCTTC. It codes for CASSPRSYNEQFF.

This clone has only one observation. The chain links TRBV5-1 to TRBJ2-7; D is perhaps TRBD2 (7 bases). V was clipped by 1 base and J by 6 bases, with 20 bases between them. The CDR3 runs to 16 residues. Looked up from germline, CDR1 is SGHRS and CDR2 is YFSETQ. CDR3 in amino acids: CASSLIPGGSAREQYF. The CDR3 bases are TGCGCCAGCAGCTTGATACCGGGGGGCTCGGCCCGCGAGCAGTACTTC.

V usage is TRBV6-1 and J usage is TRBJ1-2; D gene unclear. Germline loops: CDR1 MNHNS, CDR2 SASEGT. CDR3 length: 16 residues. Between the trimmed V and J ends, which lost 2 bases and 5 bases, there was a span of 18 bases. The CDR3 reads CASSESPTLYIYGYTF. CDR3 DNA sequence: TGTGCCAGCAGTGAAAGTCCCACATTGTATATATATGGCTACACCTTC.

The rearrangement links TRBV7-3 to TRBJ1-1, with D hard to call. CDR3 length: 13 amino acids. Germline V gene lookup returns CDR1 SGHTA and CDR2 FQGTGA. V lost 5 bases to trimming and J lost 0 bases, with 7 bases between them. CDR3 bases: TGTGCCAGCAGCCCCGAGTTGAACACTGAAGCTTTCTTT. Its protein product is CASSPELNTEAFF. Drawing the rest from reference TRBV7-3 and TRBJ1-1, the complete variable domain is GAGVSQTPSNKVTEKGKYVELRCDPISGHTALYWYRQSLGQGPEFLIYFQGTGAADDSGLPNDRFFAVRPEGSVSTLKIQRTERGDSAVYLCASSPELNTEAFFGQGTRLTVV.

The chain couples TRBV5-1 to TRBJ2-1; 10 bases line up with TRBD1. This CDR3 spans 15 amino acids. Germline CDR1 is SGHRS and CDR2 is YFSETQ. The V segment lost 4 bases and the J segment 4 bases; nucleotides outside the gene matches: 5. CDR3 protein: CASSNRDRGYNEQFF. CDR3 coding DNA: TGCGCCAGCAGCAACCGGGACAGGGGATACAATGAGCAGTTCTTC.

For the CDR3, the DNA is TGTGCCAGCAGTTTGAGCGGCACAGATACGCAGTATTTT. Amino acid sequence: CASSLSGTDTQYF. J is TRBJ2-3 and V is TRBV27; D call uncertain. Trimming left V 3 bases short and J 1 base short, with 5 bases between. Germline lookup yields CDR1 MNHEY and CDR2 SMNVEV (reference sequence). The CDR3 totals 13 residues.

The chain employs TRBV5-8 and TRBJ2-1; D unresolved. V lost 1 base, J lost 8 bases, and 4 bases lay in between. The CDR3 totals 11 residues. In germline, CDR1 is SGHTS, CDR2 YDEGEE. CDR3 nucleotide sequence: TGTGCCAGCAGCTTGATCGATGAGCAGTTCTTC. This encodes CASSLIDEQFF.